This T cell receptor (beta chain) emerged from a study of spatial heterogeneity in lung cancer. Study overall: Alpha-chain sequences were consistently detected less often than beta-chain sequences.

Individual TCR cDNA molecules each bore their own unique molecular identifier. A single record per CDR3 protein comes from TCRdb applying MiXCR to the 5' RACE reads. The sample has about 14,000 distinct CDR3 sequences, under 14% seen once. This clonotype was found a few times. An end of the junction does not agree with germline; a read error may underlie this. The germline gives CDR1 MGHRA, CDR2 YSYEKL. The CDR3 has 13 amino acids. Time point meaning: sample taken at primary tumor resection. From tumor, nontumor lung or frozen PBMC, whole RNA was taken unsorted for sequencing. There were around 72 donors, all of them untreated patients with early-stage non-small cell lung cancer.

The J gene is TRBJ1-6, the V gene TRBV4-1, with unresolved D. Source: PBMCs, taken at surgery. The receptor comes from a female donor with early-stage non-small cell lung cancer. The CDR3 protein is CASSQDWGSPLPF. CDR3 sequence (DNA): TGCGCCAGCAGCCAAGATTGGGGTTCACCCCTCCCTTTT.